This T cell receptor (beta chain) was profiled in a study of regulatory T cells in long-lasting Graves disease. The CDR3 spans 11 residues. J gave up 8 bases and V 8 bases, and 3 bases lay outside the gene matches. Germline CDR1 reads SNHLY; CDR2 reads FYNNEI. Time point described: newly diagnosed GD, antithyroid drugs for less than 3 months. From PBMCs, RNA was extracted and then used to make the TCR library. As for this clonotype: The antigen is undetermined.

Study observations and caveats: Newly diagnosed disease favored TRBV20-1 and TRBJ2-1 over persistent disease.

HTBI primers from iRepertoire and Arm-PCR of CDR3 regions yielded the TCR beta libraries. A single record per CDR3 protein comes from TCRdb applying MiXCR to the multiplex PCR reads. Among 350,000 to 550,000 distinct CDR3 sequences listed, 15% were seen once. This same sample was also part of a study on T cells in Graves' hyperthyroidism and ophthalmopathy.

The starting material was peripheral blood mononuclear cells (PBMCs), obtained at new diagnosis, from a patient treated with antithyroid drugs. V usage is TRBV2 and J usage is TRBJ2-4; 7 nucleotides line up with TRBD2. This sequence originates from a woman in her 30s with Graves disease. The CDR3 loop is CASGRGDIQYF. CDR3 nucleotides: TGTGCCAGCGGGAGGGGCGACATTCAGTACTTC.